This T cell receptor (beta chain) is from a study of T cell repertoires in cytomegalovirus infection. Overall study results and limits: The ex vivo response was dominated by HLA-C-restricted CMV-specific TCR beta clonotypes. Based on cumulative public TCR beta family frequency, carriers of CMV plus the relevant HLA were identified.

Only a few counts were recorded for this clonotype. What it binds is not known. TCRdb re-called the reads with MiXCR, one entry per CDR3 protein. Of about 150,000 distinct CDR3 sequences listed, 23% are singletons. J was trimmed by 0 bases and V by 7 bases; bases with no gene match: 1. The CDR3 contains 15 residues. Sequences were obtained from PBMCs. The chain uses TRBV12-3 or TRBV12-4 and TRBJ2-4; 12 bases match TRBD2. The TCR was taken from a human donor in good health (CMV status not recorded). Some clones in this sample may be carry-over from other donors' samples. The chain's CDR3 is CASTSGGAAKNIQYF. The CDR3 DNA sequence: TGTGCCAGCACTAGCGGGGGGGCAGCCAAAAACATTCAGTACTTC.